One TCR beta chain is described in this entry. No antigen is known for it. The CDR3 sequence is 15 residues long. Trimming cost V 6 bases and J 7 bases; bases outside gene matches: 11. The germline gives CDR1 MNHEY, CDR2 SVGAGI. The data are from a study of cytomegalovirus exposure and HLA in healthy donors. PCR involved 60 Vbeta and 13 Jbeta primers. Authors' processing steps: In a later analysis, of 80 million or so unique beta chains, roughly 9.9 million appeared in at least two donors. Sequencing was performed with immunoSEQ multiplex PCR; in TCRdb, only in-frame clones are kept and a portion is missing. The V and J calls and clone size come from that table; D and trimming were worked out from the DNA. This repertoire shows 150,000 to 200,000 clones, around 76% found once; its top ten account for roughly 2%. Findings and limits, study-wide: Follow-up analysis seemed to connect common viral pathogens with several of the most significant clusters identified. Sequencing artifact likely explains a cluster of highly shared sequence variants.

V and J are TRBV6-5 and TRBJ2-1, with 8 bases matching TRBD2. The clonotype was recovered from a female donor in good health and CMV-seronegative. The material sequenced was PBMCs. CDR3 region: CASRPREGLWNEQFF. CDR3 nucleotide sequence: TGTGCCAGCAGACCCCGGGAGGGCCTCTGGAATGAGCAGTTCTTC.